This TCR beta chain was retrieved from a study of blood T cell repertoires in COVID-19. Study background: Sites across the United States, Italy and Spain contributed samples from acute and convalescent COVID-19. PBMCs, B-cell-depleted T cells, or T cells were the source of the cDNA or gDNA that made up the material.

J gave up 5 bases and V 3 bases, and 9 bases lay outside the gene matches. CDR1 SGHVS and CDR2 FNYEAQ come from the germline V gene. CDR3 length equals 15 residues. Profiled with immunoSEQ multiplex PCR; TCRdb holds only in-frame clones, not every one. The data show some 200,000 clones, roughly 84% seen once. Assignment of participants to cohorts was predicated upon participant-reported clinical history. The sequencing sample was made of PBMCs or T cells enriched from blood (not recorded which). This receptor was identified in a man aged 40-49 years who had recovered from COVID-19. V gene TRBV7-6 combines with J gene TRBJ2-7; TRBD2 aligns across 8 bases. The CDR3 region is CASSFLSGGIHEQYF. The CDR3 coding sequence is TGTGCCAGCAGCTTTCTAAGCGGGGGTATCCACGAGCAGTACTTC.